This entry concerns a single T cell receptor (beta chain). The antigen is not known. Measured with immunoSEQ multiplex PCR; TCRdb has only the in-frame clones, and not every one. This table has 120,000 to 150,000 clones, about 89% appearing once. These data belong to a study of T cell responses to AZD1222 COVID-19 vaccine. Study in general: Second-dose intervals of approximately 4 or approximately 12 weeks were pooled.

Germline V gives CDR1 MDHEN, CDR2 SYDVKM. V shed 2 bases and J 1 base; nucleotides not matched to a gene: 2. The CDR3 has 16 residues. Study findings and constraints: In a largely white British group with more females than males, clonal diversity was possibly underestimated. Dominant at 160-218 and 743-854, vaccine-associated CD4 TCRs also spanned spike. The peak T cell response came first, and repertoires were sampled only after it.

This material consisted of peripheral blood, taken on day 0 of AZD1222 vaccination. V usage is TRBV28 and J usage is TRBJ2-2; TRBD2 matches 9 bases. The TCR sequence derives from an adult in good health. Here the CDR3 reads CASSLLAGRNTGELFF. The CDR3 nucleotides read TGTGCCAGCAGTTTACTAGCGGGACGGAACACCGGGGAGCTGTTTTTT.